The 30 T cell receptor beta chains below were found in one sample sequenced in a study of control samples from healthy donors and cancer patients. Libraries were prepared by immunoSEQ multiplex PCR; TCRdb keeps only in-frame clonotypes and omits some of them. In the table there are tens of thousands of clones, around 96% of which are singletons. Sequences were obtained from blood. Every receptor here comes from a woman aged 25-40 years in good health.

In DNA form, the CDR3 reads TGTGCCAGCAGTTTACGTGGTCACGGAACGGGGCCGAACACCATATATTTT. It yields the protein CASSLRGHGTGPNTIYF. This rearrangement joins TRBV28 to TRBJ1-3, with D possibly being TRBD1 (5 bases). Trimming cost V 2 bases and J 7 bases, with 21 bases left between them. The CDR3 consists of 17 residues. Germline V CDR1 and CDR2: MDHEN, SYDVKM.

The CDR3 sequence: CASSRTGPGNQPQHF. CDR3 nucleotides: TGTGCCAGTAGTAGGACAGGCCCCGGCAATCAGCCCCAGCATTTT. The J gene is TRBJ1-5, the V gene TRBV19, with 7 positions matching TRBD1. The CDR3 covers 15 residues. The junction had 5 bases not matched to a gene; V was cut back by 4 bases and J by 2 bases. The germline CDR1 and CDR2 sequences are LNHDA and SQIVND (reference sequence).

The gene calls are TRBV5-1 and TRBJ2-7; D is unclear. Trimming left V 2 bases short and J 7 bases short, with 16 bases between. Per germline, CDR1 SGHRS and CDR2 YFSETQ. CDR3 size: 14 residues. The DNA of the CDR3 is TGCGCCAGCAGCTTAGACGGTCTGGGAAGAGAGCAGTACTTC. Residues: CASSLDGLGREQYF.

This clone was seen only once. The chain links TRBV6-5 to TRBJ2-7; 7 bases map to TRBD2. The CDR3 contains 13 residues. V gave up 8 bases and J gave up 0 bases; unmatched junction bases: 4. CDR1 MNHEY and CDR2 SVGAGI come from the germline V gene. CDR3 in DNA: TGTGCCAGCCACGGCGGGAGCTCCTACGAGCAGTACTTC. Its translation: CASHGGSSYEQYF.

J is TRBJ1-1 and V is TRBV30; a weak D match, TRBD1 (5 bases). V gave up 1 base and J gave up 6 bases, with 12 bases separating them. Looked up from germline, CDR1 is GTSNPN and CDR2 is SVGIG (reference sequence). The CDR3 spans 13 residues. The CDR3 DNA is TGTGCCTGGAGTGCCCAGTGGGGGTCTGAAGCTTTCTTT. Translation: CAWSAQWGSEAFF.

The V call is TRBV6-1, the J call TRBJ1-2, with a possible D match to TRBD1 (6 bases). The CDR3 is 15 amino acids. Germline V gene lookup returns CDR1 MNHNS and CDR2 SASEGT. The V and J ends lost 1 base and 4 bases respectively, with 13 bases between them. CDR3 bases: TGTGCCAGCAGTGAAGTGGGGGGGGCGCTCTATGGCTACACCTTC. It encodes CASSEVGGALYGYTF.

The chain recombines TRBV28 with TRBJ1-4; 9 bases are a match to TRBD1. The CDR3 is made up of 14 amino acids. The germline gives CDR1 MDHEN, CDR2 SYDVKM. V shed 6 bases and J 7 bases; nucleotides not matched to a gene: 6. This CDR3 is CASRGDRDLEKLFF. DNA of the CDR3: TGTGCCAGCAGAGGGGACAGGGACCTTGAAAAACTGTTTTTT.

CDR3 amino acids: CSVDRDTEAFF. CDR3 sequence (DNA): TGCAGCGTTGACAGGGACACTGAAGCTTTCTTT. The V call is TRBV29-1, the J call TRBJ1-1; D might be TRBD1 (5 bases). The germline V gene encodes CDR1 SQVTM and CDR2 ANQGSEA. V was clipped by 3 bases and J by 3 bases, with 5 bases between them. The CDR3 is made up of 11 amino acids.

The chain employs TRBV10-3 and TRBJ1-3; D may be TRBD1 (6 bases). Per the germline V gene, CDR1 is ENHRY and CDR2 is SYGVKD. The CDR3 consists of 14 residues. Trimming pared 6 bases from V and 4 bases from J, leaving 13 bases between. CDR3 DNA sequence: TGTGCCATCAGGGAACAGGGCCGAGGAAACACCATATATTTT. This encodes CAIREQGRGNTIYF.

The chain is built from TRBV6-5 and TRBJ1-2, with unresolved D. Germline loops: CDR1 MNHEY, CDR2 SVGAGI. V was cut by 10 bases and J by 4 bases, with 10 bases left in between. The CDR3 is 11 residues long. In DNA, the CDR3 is TGTGCCATTTGGACGGGCTATGGCTACACCTTC. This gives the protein CAIWTGYGYTF.

The CDR3: CASSRLAGSTDTQYF. Written as DNA, the CDR3 is TGTGCCAGCAGCCGACTAGCGGGGAGCACAGATACGCAGTATTTT. This chain links TRBV4-2 with TRBJ2-3, with TRBD2 identical over 11 bases. J was trimmed by 0 bases and V by 4 bases; bases with no gene match: 0. Per the germline V gene, CDR1 is LGHNA and CDR2 is YNFKEQ. This CDR3 region has 15 residues.

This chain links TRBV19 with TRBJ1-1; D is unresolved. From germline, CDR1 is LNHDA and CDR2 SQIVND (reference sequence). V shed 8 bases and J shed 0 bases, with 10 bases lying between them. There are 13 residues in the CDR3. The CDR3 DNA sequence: TGTGCCAGTTCAGATAACATGAACACTGAAGCTTTCTTT. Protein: CASSDNMNTEAFF.

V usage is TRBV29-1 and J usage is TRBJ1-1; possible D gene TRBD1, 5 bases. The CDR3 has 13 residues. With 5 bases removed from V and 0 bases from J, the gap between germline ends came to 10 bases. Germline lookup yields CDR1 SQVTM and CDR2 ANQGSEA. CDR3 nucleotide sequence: TGCAGCGTTCGACAGACAATGAACACTGAAGCTTTCTTT. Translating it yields CSVRQTMNTEAFF.

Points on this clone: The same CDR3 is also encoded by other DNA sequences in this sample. The CDR3 sequence is CASSLAGGRETQYF. The CDR3 DNA reads as TGTGCCAGCAGCTTAGCAGGGGGCCGGGAGACCCAGTACTTC. The gene calls are TRBV7-9 and TRBJ2-5, with TRBD1 matching 7 bases. The germline V gene encodes CDR1 SEHNR and CDR2 FQNEAQ (reference sequence). V was clipped by 0 bases and J by 5 bases; unmatched bases: 3. This CDR3 contains 14 residues.

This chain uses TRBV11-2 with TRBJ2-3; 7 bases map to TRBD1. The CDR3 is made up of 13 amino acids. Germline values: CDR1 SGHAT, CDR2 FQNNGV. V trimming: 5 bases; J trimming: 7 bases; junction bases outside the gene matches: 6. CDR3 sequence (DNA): TGTGCCAGCAGCCGGGACAGCCCGTATACGCAGTATTTT. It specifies CASSRDSPYTQYF.

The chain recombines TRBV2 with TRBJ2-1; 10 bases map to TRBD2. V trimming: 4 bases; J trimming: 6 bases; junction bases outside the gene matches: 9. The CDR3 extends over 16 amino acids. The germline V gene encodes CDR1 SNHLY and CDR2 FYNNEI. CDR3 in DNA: TGTGCCAGCAGTGCGTCCGGGACTAGCGCTCGCAATGAGCAGTTCTTC. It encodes CASSASGTSARNEQFF. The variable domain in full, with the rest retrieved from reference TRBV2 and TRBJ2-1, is EPEVTQTPSHQVTQMGQEVILRCVPISNHLYFYWYRQILGQKVEFLVSFYNNEISEKSEIFDDQFSVERPDGSNFTLKIRSTKLEDSAMYFCASSASGTSARNEQFFGPGTRLTVL.

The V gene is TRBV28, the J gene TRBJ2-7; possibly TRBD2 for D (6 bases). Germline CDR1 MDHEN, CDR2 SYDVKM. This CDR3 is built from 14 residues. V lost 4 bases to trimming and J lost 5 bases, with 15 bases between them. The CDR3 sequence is CASSWGYGTHEQYF. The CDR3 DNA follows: TGTGCCAGCAGTTGGGGGTACGGGACTCACGAGCAGTACTTC.

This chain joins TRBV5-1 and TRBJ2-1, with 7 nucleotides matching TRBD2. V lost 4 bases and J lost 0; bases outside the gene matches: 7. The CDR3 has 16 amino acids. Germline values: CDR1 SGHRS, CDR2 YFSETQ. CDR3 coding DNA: TGCGCCAGCAGCCCGGGACTAACGAGCTCCTACAATGAGCAGTTCTTC. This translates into CASSPGLTSSYNEQFF.

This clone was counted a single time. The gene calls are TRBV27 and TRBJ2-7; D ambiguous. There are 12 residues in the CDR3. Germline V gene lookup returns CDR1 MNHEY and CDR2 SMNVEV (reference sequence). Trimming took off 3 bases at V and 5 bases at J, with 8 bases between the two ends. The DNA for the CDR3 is TGTGCCAGCAGTTTGGTCGGGCACGAGCAGTACTTC. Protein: CASSLVGHEQYF.

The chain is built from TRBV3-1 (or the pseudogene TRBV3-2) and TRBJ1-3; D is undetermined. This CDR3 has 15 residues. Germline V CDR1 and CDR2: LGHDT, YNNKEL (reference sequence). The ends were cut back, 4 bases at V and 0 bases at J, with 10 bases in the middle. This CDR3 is CASSPPGSSGNTIYF. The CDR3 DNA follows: TGTGCCAGCAGCCCCCCTGGGAGCTCTGGAAACACCATATATTTT.

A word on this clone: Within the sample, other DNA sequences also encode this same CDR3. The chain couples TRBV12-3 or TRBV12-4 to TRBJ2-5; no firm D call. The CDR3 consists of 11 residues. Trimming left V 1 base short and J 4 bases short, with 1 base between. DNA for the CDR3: TGTGCCAGCAGTTTAGGAGAGACCCAGTACTTC. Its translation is CASSLGETQYF.

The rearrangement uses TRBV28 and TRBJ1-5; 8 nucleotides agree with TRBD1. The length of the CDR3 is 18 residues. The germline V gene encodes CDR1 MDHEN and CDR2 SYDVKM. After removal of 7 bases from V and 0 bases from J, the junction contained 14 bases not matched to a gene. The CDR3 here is CASTLWGTGGASNQPQHF. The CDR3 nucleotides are TGTGCCAGCACCCTTTGGGGCACAGGGGGAGCTAGCAATCAGCCCCAGCATTTT.

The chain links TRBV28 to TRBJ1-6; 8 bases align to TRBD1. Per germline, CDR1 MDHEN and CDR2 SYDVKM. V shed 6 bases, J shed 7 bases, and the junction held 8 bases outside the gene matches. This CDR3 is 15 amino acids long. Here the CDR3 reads CASRYSGGENSPLHF. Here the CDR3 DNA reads TGTGCCAGCAGGTATTCAGGGGGCGAGAATTCACCCCTCCACTTT.

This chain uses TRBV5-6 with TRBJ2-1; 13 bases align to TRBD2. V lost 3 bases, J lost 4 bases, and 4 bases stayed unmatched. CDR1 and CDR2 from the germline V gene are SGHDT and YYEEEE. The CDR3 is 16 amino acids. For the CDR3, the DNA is TGTGCCAGCAGCTGGATGACTAGCGGGAGGTACAATGAGCAGTTCTTC. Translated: CASSWMTSGRYNEQFF.

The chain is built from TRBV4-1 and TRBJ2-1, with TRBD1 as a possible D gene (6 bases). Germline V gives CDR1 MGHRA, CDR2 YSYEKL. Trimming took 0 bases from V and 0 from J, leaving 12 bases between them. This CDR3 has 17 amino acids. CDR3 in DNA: TGCGCCAGCAGCCAAGAAGAGAGACAGGTCTCCTACAATGAGCAGTTCTTC. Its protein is CASSQEERQVSYNEQFF.

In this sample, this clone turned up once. The CDR3 protein is CASSSRDRGANTEAFF. The CDR3 DNA sequence: TGTGCCAGCAGCTCACGGGACAGGGGGGCGAACACTGAAGCTTTCTTT. The chain combines TRBV7-2 with TRBJ1-1; 11 positions match TRBD1. The CDR3 consists of 16 residues. Germline V CDR1 and CDR2: SGHTA, FQGNSA. V shed 4 bases and J 1 base; nucleotides not matched to a gene: 5. Combining the CDR3 with reference TRBV7-2 and TRBJ1-1 gives the whole variable domain GAGVSQSPSNKVTEKGKDVELRCDPISGHTALYWYRQSLGQGLEFLIYFQGNSAPDKSGLPSDRFSAERTGGSVSTLTIQRTQQEDSAVYLCASSSRDRGANTEAFFGQGTRLTVV.

The CDR3 here is CAWSGGQGIKDEKLFF. The DNA for the CDR3 is TGTGCCTGGAGTGGTGGACAGGGGATTAAGGATGAAAAACTGTTTTTT. This chain links TRBV30 with TRBJ1-4; TRBD1 matches 9 bases. Germline CDR1 reads GTSNPN; CDR2 reads SVGIG (reference sequence). V shed 1 base, J shed 6 bases, and the junction held 9 bases outside the gene matches. The CDR3 runs to 16 residues.

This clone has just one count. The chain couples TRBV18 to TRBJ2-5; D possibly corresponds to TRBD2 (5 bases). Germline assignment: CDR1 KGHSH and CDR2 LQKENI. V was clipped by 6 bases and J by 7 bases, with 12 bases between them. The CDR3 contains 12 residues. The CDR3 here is CASSAAEGTQYF. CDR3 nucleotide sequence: TGTGCCAGCTCGGCAGCGGAAGGGACCCAGTACTTC.

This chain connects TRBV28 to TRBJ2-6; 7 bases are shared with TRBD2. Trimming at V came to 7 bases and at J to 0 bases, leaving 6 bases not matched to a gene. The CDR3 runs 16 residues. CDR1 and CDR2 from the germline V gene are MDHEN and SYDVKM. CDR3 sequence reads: CASTGRDYSGANVLTF. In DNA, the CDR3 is TGTGCCAGCACGGGTAGGGACTACTCTGGGGCCAACGTCCTGACTTTC.

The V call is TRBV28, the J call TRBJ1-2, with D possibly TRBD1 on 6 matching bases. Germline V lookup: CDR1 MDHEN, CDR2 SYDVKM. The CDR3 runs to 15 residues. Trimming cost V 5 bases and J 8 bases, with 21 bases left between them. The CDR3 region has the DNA TGTGCCAGCAGTCCCCCCCGTACAGGGCTTCAGGGCTACACCTTC. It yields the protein CASSPPRTGLQGYTF.